A single sample is the source of the 3 T cell receptor beta chains below, sequenced in a study of cytomegalovirus exposure and HLA in healthy donors. Profiling relied on immunoSEQ multiplex PCR, and the TCRdb table lists in-frame clones only, not all of them. The repertoire holds 100,000 to 150,000 clones, with approximately 94% as singletons. Sequenced input: PBMCs. These receptors were collected from a woman younger than 30 in good health and CMV-seronegative.

This chain joins TRBV28 and TRBJ1-1; TRBD1 might be the D (6 bases). The V gene lost 1 base and the J gene lost 5 bases, with 20 bases spanning the gap. Germline-derived CDR1 and CDR2 are MDHEN and SYDVKM. The CDR3 runs 17 residues. Written as DNA, the CDR3 is TGTGCCAGCAGTTTATTGGGGGCAGCAAGTTTTAAGACTGAAGCTTTCTTT. This encodes CASSLLGAASFKTEAFF.

The V call is TRBV28, the J call TRBJ1-5; 11 bases fit TRBD1. Germline V lookup: CDR1 MDHEN, CDR2 SYDVKM. This CDR3 contains 15 residues. V trimming: 10 bases; J trimming: 9 bases; junction bases outside the gene matches: 14. The CDR3 region is CATKGTGGGFGPQHF. The CDR3, as DNA: TGTGCCACCAAGGGGACAGGGGGAGGTTTCGGGCCCCAGCATTTT. Drawing the rest from reference TRBV28 and TRBJ1-5, the complete variable domain is DVKVTQSSRYLVKRTGEKVFLECVQDMDHENMFWYRQDPGLGLRLIYFSYDVKMKEKGDIPEGYSVSREKKERFSLILESASTNQTSMYLCATKGTGGGFGPQHFGDGTRLSIL.

The V gene is TRBV7-9, the J gene TRBJ2-3, with D perhaps TRBD2 (5 bases). The V and J ends lost 5 bases and 9 bases respectively, with 18 bases between them. CDR1 is SEHNR, CDR2 FQNEAQ, per germline (reference sequence). The CDR3 loop spans 14 amino acids. The DNA of the CDR3 is TGTGCCAGCAGCCTAGTAACCGCGGGTTTAACGCAGTATTTT. This translates into CASSLVTAGLTQYF.